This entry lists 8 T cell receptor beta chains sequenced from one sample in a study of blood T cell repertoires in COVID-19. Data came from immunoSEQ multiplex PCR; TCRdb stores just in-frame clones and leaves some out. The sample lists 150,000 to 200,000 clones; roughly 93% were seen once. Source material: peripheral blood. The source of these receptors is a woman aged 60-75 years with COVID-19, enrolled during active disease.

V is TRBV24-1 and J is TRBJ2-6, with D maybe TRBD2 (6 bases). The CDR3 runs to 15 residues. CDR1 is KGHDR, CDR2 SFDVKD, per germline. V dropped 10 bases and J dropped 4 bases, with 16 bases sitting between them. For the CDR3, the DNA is TGTGCCACTCTGGGACTTGCGGGAGGGGCCAACGTCCTGACTTTC. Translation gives CATLGLAGGANVLTF.

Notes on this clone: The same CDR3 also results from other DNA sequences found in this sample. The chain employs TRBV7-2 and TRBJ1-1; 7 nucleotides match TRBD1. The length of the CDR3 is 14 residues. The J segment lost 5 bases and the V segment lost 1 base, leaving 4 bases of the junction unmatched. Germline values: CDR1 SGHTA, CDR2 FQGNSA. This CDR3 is CASSLDRGRTEAFF. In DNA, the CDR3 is TGTGCCAGCAGCTTAGACAGGGGACGGACTGAAGCTTTCTTT.

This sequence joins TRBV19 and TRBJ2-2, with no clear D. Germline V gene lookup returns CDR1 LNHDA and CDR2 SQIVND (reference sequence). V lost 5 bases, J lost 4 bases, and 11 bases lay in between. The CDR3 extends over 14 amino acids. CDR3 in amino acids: CASSFNIGTGELFF. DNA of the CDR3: TGTGCCAGTAGTTTTAACATTGGCACCGGGGAGCTGTTTTTT.

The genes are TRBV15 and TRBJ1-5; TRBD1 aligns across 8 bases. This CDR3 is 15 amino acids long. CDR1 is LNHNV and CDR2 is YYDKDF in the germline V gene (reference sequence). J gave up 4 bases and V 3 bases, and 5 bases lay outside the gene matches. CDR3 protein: CATSRIRQGNQPQHF. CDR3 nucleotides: TGTGCCACCAGCAGGATACGACAGGGGAATCAGCCCCAGCATTTT.

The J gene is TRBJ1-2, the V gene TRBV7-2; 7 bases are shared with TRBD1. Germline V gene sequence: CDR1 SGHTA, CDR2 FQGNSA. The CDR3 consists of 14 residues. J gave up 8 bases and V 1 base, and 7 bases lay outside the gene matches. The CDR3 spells CASSLEGTASGYTF. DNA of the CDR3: TGTGCCAGCAGCTTAGAGGGGACAGCCTCGGGCTACACCTTC.

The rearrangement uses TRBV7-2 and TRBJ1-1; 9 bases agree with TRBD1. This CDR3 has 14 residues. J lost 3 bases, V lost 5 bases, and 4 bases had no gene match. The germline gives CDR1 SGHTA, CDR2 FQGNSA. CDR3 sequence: CASSQTGGYTEAFF. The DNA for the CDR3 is TGTGCCAGCAGCCAAACAGGGGGCTACACTGAAGCTTTCTTT.

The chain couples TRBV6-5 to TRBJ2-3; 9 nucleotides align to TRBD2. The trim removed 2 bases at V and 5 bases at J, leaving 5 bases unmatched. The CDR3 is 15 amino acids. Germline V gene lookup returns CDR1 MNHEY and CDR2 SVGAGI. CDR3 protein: CASSYGGGAQDTQYF. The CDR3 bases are TGTGCCAGCAGTTACGGCGGGGGGGCGCAAGATACGCAGTATTTT.

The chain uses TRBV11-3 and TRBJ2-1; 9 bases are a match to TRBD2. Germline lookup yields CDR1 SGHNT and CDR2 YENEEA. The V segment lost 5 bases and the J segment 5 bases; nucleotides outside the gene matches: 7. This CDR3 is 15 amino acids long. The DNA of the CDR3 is TGTGCCAGCAGCCCCGCGGCGGGGGGGAACAATGAGCAGTTCTTC. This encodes CASSPAAGGNNEQFF.